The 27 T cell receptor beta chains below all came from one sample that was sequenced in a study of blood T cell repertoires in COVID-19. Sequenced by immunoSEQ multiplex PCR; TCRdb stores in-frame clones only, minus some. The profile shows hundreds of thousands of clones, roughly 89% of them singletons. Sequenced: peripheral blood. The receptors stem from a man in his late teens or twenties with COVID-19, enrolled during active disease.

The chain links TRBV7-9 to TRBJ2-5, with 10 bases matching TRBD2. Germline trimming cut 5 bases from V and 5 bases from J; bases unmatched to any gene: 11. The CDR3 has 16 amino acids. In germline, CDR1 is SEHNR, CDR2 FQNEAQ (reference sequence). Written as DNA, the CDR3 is TGTGCCAGCAGCGCGAACCTAGCGGGGGCCGGGGAGACCCAGTACTTC. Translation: CASSANLAGAGETQYF.

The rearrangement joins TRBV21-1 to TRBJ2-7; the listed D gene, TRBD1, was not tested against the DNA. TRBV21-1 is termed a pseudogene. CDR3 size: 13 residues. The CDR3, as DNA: TGTGCCAGCAGCAAAGGCCAGGGATACGAGCAGTACTTC. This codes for CASSKGQGYEQYF.

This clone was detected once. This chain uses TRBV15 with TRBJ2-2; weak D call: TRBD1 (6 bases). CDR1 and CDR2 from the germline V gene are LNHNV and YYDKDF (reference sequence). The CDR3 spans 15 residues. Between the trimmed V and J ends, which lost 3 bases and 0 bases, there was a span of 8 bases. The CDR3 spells CATSSRGANTGELFF. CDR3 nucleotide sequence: TGTGCCACCAGCAGCAGGGGTGCGAACACCGGGGAGCTGTTTTTT.

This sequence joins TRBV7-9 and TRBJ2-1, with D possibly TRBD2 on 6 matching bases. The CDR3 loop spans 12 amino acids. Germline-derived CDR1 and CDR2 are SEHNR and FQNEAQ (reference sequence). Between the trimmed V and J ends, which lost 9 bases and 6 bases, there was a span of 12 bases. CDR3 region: CARGGSGNEQFF. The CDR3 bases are TGTGCCAGGGGGGGATCGGGCAATGAGCAGTTCTTC.

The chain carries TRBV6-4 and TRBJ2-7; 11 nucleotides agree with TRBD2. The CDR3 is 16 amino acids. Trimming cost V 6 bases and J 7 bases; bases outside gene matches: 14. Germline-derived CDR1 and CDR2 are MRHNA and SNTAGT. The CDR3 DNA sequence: TGTGCCAGCAGAGATAATAGCGGGAGGGCGATTAGGGAGCAGTACTTC. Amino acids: CASRDNSGRAIREQYF.

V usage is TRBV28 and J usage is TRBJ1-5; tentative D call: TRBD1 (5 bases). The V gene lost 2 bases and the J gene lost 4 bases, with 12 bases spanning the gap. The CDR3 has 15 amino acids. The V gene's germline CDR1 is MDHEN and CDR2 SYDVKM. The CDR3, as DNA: TGTGCCAGCAGTTTAACAGGCCCAGGTAATCAGCCCCAGCATTTT. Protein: CASSLTGPGNQPQHF.

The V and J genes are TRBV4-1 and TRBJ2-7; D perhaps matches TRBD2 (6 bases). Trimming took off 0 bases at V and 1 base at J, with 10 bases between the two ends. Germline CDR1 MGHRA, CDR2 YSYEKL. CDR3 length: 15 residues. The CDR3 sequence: CASSQDISGSYEQYF. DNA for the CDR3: TGCGCCAGCAGCCAAGATATCAGCGGGTCCTACGAGCAGTACTTC.

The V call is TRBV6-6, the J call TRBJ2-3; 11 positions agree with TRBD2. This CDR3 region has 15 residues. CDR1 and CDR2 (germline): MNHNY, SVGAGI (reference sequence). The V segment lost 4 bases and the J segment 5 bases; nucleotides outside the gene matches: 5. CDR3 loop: CASSFSGTSGDTQYF. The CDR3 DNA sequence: TGTGCCAGCAGTTTTTCCGGGACTAGCGGAGATACGCAGTATTTT.

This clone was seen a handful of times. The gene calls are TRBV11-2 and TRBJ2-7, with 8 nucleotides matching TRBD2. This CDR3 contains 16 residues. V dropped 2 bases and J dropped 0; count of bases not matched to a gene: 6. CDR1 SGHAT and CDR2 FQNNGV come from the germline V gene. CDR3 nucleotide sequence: TGTGCCAGCAGCTTACAGCGGGGGTTAATCTCCTACGAGCAGTACTTC. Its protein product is CASSLQRGLISYEQYF.

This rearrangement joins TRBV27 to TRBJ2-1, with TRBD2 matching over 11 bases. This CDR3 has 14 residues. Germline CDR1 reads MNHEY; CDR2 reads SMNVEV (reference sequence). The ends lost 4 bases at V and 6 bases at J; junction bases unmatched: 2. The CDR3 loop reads CASSSGLAANEQFF. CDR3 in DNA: TGTGCCAGCAGTTCGGGACTAGCGGCCAATGAGCAGTTCTTC.

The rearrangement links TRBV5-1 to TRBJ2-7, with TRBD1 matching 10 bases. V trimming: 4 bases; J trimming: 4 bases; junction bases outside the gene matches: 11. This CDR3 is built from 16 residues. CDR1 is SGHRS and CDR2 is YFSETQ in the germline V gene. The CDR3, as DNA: TGCGCCAGCAGCCTGGGACAGGGGCCCTCGGGGTACGAGCAGTACTTC. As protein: CASSLGQGPSGYEQYF.

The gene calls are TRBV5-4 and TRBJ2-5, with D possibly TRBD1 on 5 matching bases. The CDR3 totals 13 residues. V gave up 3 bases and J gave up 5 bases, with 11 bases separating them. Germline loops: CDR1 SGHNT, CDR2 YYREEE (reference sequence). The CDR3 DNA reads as TGTGCCAGCAGCTGGCAGGGATGGGAGACCCAGTACTTC. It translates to CASSWQGWETQYF.

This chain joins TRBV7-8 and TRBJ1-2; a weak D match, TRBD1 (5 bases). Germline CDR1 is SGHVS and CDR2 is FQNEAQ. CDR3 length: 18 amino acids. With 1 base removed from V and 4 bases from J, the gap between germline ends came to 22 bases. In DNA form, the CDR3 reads TGTGCCAGCAGCTTAGAGGTCTCCGGGGGGGGAAGAGCCTATGGCTACACCTTC. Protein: CASSLEVSGGGRAYGYTF.

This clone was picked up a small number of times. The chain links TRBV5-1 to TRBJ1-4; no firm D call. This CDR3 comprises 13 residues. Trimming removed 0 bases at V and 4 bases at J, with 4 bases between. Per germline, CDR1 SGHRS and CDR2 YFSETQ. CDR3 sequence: CASSLDYNEKLFF. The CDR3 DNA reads TGCGCCAGCAGCTTGGACTATAATGAAAAACTGTTTTTT.

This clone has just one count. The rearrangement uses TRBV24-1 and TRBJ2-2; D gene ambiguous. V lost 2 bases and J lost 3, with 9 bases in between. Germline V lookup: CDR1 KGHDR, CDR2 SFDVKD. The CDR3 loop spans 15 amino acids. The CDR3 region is CATSDSIVDTGELFF. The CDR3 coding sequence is TGTGCCACCAGTGATTCGATAGTAGACACCGGGGAGCTGTTTTTT.

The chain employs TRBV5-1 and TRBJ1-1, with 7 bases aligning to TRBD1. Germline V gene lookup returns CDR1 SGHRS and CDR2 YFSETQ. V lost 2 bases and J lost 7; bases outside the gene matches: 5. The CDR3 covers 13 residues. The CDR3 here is CASSFTGVDEAFF. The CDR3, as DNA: TGCGCCAGCAGCTTTACAGGGGTAGATGAAGCTTTCTTT.

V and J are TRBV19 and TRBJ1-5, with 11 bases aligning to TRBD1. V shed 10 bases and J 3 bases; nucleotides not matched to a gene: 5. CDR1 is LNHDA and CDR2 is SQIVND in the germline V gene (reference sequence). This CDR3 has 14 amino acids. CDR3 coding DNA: TGTGCCACCGGGACAGGGGGACCCAATCAGCCCCAGCATTTT. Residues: CATGTGGPNQPQHF.

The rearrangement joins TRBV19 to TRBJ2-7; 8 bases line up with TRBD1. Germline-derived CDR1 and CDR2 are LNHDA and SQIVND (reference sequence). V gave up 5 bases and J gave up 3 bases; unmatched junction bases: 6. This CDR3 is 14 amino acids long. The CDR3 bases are TGTGCCAGTAGTTTATTAGACAGGGGCTACGAGCAGTACTTC. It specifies CASSLLDRGYEQYF.

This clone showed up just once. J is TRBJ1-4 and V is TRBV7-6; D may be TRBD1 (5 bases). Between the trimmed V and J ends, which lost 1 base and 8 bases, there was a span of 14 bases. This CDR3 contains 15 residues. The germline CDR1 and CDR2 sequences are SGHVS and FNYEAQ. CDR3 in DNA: TGTGCCAGCAGCTTAGAAGACAGCGGGCGGGAAAAACTGTTTTTT. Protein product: CASSLEDSGREKLFF.

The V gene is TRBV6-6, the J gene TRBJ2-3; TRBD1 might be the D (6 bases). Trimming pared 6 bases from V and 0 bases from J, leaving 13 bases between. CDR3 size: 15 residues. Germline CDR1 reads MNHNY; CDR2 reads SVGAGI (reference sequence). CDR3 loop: CASRTTGSSTDTQYF. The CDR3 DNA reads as TGTGCCAGCAGAACAACAGGGTCTAGCACAGATACGCAGTATTTT.

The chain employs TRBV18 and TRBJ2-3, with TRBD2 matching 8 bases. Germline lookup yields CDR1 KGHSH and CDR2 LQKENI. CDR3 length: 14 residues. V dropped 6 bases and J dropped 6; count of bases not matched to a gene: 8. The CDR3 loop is CASSPRGGRDTQYF. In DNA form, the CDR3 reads TGTGCCAGCTCGCCCCGGGGGGGCCGGGATACGCAGTATTTT.

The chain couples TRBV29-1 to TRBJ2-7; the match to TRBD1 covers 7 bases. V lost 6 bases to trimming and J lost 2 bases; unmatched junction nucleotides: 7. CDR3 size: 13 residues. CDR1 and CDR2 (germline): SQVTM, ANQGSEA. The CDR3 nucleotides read TGCAGCGTCCGGGACAGACAAACCTACGAGCAGTACTTC. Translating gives CSVRDRQTYEQYF.

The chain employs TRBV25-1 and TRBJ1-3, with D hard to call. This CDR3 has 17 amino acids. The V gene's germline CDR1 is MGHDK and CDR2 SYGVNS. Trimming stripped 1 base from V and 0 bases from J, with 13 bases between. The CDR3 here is CASSEFFLSASGNTIYF. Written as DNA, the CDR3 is TGTGCCAGCAGTGAATTTTTCCTATCCGCCTCTGGAAACACCATATATTTT.

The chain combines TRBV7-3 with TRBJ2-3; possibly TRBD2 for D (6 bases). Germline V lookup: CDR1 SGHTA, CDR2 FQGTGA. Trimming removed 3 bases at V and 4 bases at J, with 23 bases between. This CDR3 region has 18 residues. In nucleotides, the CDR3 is TGTGCCAGCAGCTTCCGGACTGCCGGCGGGACCACGGCAGATACGCAGTATTTT. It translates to CASSFRTAGGTTADTQYF.

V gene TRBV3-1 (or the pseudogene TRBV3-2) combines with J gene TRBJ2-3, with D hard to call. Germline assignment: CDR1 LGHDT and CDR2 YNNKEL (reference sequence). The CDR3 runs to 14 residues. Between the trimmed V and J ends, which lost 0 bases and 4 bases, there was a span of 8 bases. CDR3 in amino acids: CASSQDLVADTQYF. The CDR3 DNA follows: TGTGCCAGCAGCCAAGATCTAGTAGCAGATACGCAGTATTTT.

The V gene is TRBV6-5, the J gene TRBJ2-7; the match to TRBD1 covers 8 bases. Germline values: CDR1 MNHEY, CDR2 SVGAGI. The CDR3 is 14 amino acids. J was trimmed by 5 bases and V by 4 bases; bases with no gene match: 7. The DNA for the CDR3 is TGTGCCAGCAGTTCGGCAGGGGGCAACCACGAGCAGTACTTC. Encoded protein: CASSSAGGNHEQYF.

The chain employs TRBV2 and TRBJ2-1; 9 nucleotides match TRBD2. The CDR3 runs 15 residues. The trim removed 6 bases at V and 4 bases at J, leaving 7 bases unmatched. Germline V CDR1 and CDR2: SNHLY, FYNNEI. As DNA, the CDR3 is TGTGCCAGCAGCGTTACTAGCGGGTTATACAATGAGCAGTTCTTC. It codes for CASSVTSGLYNEQFF.